Reported below is one T cell receptor (beta chain). Its antigen is unidentified. Negative isolation was applied to CD8+ and CD4+ T cells, and FACS enrichment was applied to TEMRA cells. This sample stems from a study of CD8 T cells in Susac syndrome. Trimming at V came to 5 bases and at J to 2 bases, leaving 4 bases not matched to a gene. The CDR3 is made up of 14 amino acids. Germline V gene data show CDR1 as GTSNPN and CDR2 as SVGIG (reference sequence). When the RNA was reverse transcribed, random hexamers were used with an input of about 0.5 to 1 ug. A multiplex approach, immunoSEQ multiplex PCR, amplified TCR beta CDR3 across 54 Vbeta and 13 Jbeta. TCRdb analysed the immunoSEQ multiplex PCR reads with MiXCR anew, one entry per CDR3 protein. The table lists some 300,000 distinct CDR3 sequences, about 91% of them singletons, with approximately 0.18% in the top ten. General study results and limits: The study acknowledged a relatively small number of individuals in its TCR sequencing and HLA analysis.

This receptor was identified in a human donor with multiple sclerosis. The chain employs TRBV30 and TRBJ2-7, with 12 bases aligning to TRBD2. The sequenced sample was CD8+ T cells from PBMCs. The CDR3 protein is CAWSTSGGTYEQYF. For the CDR3, the DNA is TGTGCCTGGTCGACTAGCGGGGGAACCTACGAGCAGTACTTC.